The rows below give T cell receptor beta chains drawn from one sample of a study of persistence of HIV-infected CD4 T cells. Sequencing used immunoSEQ multiplex PCR; TCRdb keeps in-frame clones, though not all of them. The repertoire holds approximately 31,000 clones, with roughly 82% as singletons. For these TCRs, the target antigens are not known. The sample in question was CD4+ T cells sorted from PBMCs after roughly 18-hour stimulation, obtained from a patient who received antiretroviral therapy. The receptors originated from an adult woman with HIV who was CMV-seropositive. Both conserved end residues are part of each CDR3. Fields, in order: D gene, V gene, J gene, clone size, CDR3 protein, CDR3 DNA. The D gene is left open where the match is weak. For some rows the clone size is stated as once, few or many, or as a class when expanded; others skip it.

NA	TRBV7-2	TRBJ2-7	NA	CASSPTARSAEGYF	TGTGCCAGCAGCCCTACGGCCCGATCGGCAGAAGGATACTTC
NA	TRBV2	TRBJ1-1	NA	CASSQGENTEAFF	TGTGCCAGCAGCCAGGGCGAGAACACTGAAGCTTTCTTT
NA	TRBV5-6	TRBJ1-2	NA	CASSLVASPYGYTF	TGTGCCAGCAGCTTGGTAGCTAGCCCCTATGGCTACACCTTC
NA	TRBV25-1	TRBJ1-4	NA	CASSAGSKFGKLFF	TGTGCCAGCAGTGCTGGGTCTAAGTTTGGGAAACTGTTTTTT
NA	TRBV19	TRBJ1-2	NA	CASSWVQNYGYTF	TGTGCCAGTAGTTGGGTCCAGAACTATGGCTACACCTTC
NA	TRBV19	TRBJ2-2	NA	CASSKAMIDTGELFF	TGTGCCAGTAGTAAGGCAATGATTGACACCGGGGAGCTGTTTTTT
NA	TRBV12-3/TRBV12-4	TRBJ1-5	NA	CASSLEGHQPQHF	TGTGCCAGCAGTTTAGAGGGGCATCAGCCCCAGCATTTT
TRBD1	TRBV7-7	TRBJ2-3	NA	CASSLGTGADTQYF	TGTGCCAGCAGCTTGGGGACAGGGGCAGATACGCAGTATTTT
TRBD1	TRBV7-2	TRBJ1-3	NA	CASSRTGTGAGNTIYF	TGTGCCAGCAGCCGGACCGGGACAGGGGCTGGAAACACCATATATTTT
TRBD2	TRBV6-2/TRBV6-3	TRBJ2-5	NA	CASSMPSGGVQETQYF	TGTGCCAGCAGTATGCCTAGCGGGGGGGTTCAAGAGACCCAGTACTTC
NA	TRBV19	TRBJ2-1	NA	CASIGVGAGYNEQFF	TGTGCCAGTATTGGGGTGGGAGCGGGCTACAATGAGCAGTTCTTC
TRBD1	TRBV5-1	TRBJ2-1	once	CASSLIDRANEQFF	TGCGCCAGCAGCCTAATTGACAGGGCGAATGAGCAGTTCTTC
TRBD2	TRBV28	TRBJ2-7	NA	CASRGGLAGFISYEQYF	TGTGCCAGCAGAGGAGGACTAGCGGGCTTTATTTCCTACGAGCAGTACTTC
NA	TRBV20-1	TRBJ2-3	NA	CSASLTAGKRTDTQYF	TGCAGTGCTAGTCTAACCGCGGGGAAGCGCACAGATACGCAGTATTTT
NA	TRBV11-3	TRBJ1-1	NA	CASSLGQTNTEAFF	TGTGCCAGCAGCTTAGGACAGACGAACACTGAAGCTTTCTTT
TRBD1	TRBV27	TRBJ2-2	few	CASRMGQGATGELFF	TGTGCCAGCAGAATGGGACAGGGGGCGACCGGGGAGCTGTTTTTT
TRBD1	TRBV4-3	TRBJ1-2	NA	CASSHWTWGDRGLYTF	TGCGCCAGCAGCCATTGGACTTGGGGGGACAGGGGACTCTACACCTTC
TRBD2	TRBV5-1	TRBJ2-7	NA	CASSYGRSGGSYEQYF	TGCGCCAGCAGCTATGGACGGTCGGGGGGATCCTACGAGCAGTACTTC
NA	TRBV9	TRBJ1-2	NA	CASNRDGDGYTF	TGTGCCAGCAACAGGGACGGAGATGGCTACACCTTC
TRBD1	TRBV3-1/TRBV3-2	TRBJ1-1	NA	CASSHSDRAITEAFF	TGTGCCAGCAGCCACTCCGACAGGGCGATCACTGAAGCTTTCTTT
TRBD1	TRBV7-9	TRBJ1-2	NA	CASSRTGDGANYGYTF	TGTGCCAGCAGCCGGACAGGGGATGGAGCTAACTATGGCTACACCTTC
NA	TRBV21-1	TRBJ1-6	NA	CASSKGTGGLNSPLHF	TGTGCCAGCAGCAAAGGGACAGGGGGCCTAAATTCACCCCTCCACTTT
NA	TRBV4-1	TRBJ2-5	NA	CASSQVLFGAPETQYF	TGCGCCAGCAGCCAAGTGTTGTTTGGGGCCCCGGAGACCCAGTACTTC
NA	TRBV5-4	TRBJ2-5	NA	CASSLFPRAPRGETQYF	TGTGCCAGCAGTCTCTTCCCAAGGGCCCCCCGGGGAGAGACCCAGTACTTC
TRBD1	TRBV18	TRBJ1-2	NA	CASSPVTGDYGYTF	TGTGCCAGCTCACCCGTGACAGGGGACTATGGCTACACCTTC
TRBD2	TRBV5-1	TRBJ2-3	NA	CASSLARGTATDTQYF	TGCGCCAGCAGCTTGGCGCGGGGGACCGCCACAGATACGCAGTATTTT
NA	TRBV18	TRBJ1-1	NA	CASSPARGNTEAFF	TGTGCCAGCTCACCGGCTAGGGGCAACACTGAAGCTTTCTTT
TRBD1	TRBV12-3/TRBV12-4	TRBJ1-2	NA	CASSFTGDYGYTF	TGTGCCAGCAGTTTCACAGGGGACTATGGCTACACCTTC
NA	TRBV4-1	TRBJ1-2	NA	CASSQGQQPNYGYTF	TGCGCCAGCAGCCAAGGCCAGCAGCCTAACTATGGCTACACCTTC
TRBD1	TRBV6-1	TRBJ2-7	NA	CASSEAGTATYEQYF	TGTGCCAGCAGTGAAGCCGGGACAGCCACCTACGAGCAGTACTTC
NA	TRBV7-2	TRBJ1-6	once	CASSLLEGSPLHF	TGTGCCAGCAGCTTGTTAGAAGGGTCGCCCCTCCACTTT
TRBD1	TRBV28	TRBJ2-4	NA	CASKGSDRDIQYF	TGTGCCAGCAAGGGGTCCGACAGGGACATTCAGTACTTC
NA	TRBV6-5	TRBJ2-1	NA	CASRNFNEQFF	TGTGCCAGCAGGAATTTCAATGAGCAGTTCTTC
NA	TRBV6-5	TRBJ1-1	NA	CASKPNSGMNTEAFF	TGTGCCAGCAAGCCCAATTCAGGCATGAACACTGAAGCTTTCTTT
NA	TRBV7-2	TRBJ2-1	NA	CASSPNPTTGSSYNEQFF	TGTGCCAGCAGCCCCAATCCTACAACAGGTAGCTCCTACAATGAGCAGTTCTTC
NA	TRBV9	TRBJ1-3	NA	CASSVQSSGNTIYF	TGTGCCAGCAGCGTACAGAGCTCTGGAAACACCATATATTTT
TRBD1	TRBV6-1	TRBJ1-2	NA	CASIPAGQGRWYTF	TGTGCCAGCATCCCGGCGGGACAGGGGAGATGGTACACCTTC
TRBD1	TRBV25-1	TRBJ2-5	NA	CASRRGQRETQYF	TGTGCCAGCAGAAGGGGACAGAGAGAGACCCAGTACTTC
NA	TRBV2	TRBJ1-5	NA	CASSDLRRWNSNQPQHF	TGTGCCAGCAGCGATCTCCGACGGTGGAATAGCAATCAGCCCCAGCATTTT
NA	TRBV29-1	TRBJ1-4	NA	CSAKRVGNEKLFF	TGCAGCGCAAAGAGGGTAGGGAATGAAAAACTGTTTTTT
NA	TRBV28	TRBJ1-1	NA	CASSPSKKGFRTEAFF	TGTGCCAGCAGCCCGTCGAAGAAGGGGTTTAGAACTGAAGCTTTCTTT
NA	TRBV14	TRBJ1-2	NA	CASSQGTGSYGYTF	TGTGCCAGCAGCCAAGGCACAGGGAGCTATGGCTACACCTTC
NA	TRBV24-1	TRBJ1-2	NA	CATSDPGSSPGYTF	TGTGCCACCAGTGACCCCGGGTCCTCCCCGGGCTACACCTTC
NA	TRBV7-6	TRBJ1-1	NA	CASSLNPVRTASMNTEAFF	TGTGCCAGCAGCTTGAACCCTGTCAGAACAGCCTCCATGAACACTGAAGCTTTCTTT
TRBD2	TRBV28	TRBJ2-1	NA	CASSRVSGSQFF	TGTGCCAGCAGTAGAGTAAGCGGGAGCCAGTTCTTC
NA	TRBV7-3	TRBJ1-2	NA	CASSLYPPAGPSTNGYTF	TGTGCCAGCAGCTTATACCCTCCGGCAGGCCCTTCGACCAATGGCTACACCTTC
TRBD2	TRBV7-8	TRBJ2-7	NA	CASSLPGGEQYF	TGTGCCAGCAGCTTACCGGGGGGCGAGCAGTACTTC
NA	TRBV10-3	TRBJ2-7	NA	CAISGTLKSSYEQYF	TGTGCCATCAGCGGGACCCTTAAGTCGTCCTACGAGCAGTACTTC
NA	TRBV3-1/TRBV3-2	TRBJ2-3	NA	CASSQARGLTDTQYF	TGTGCCAGCAGCCAAGCGCGGGGACTCACAGATACGCAGTATTTT
NA	TRBV7-9	TRBJ1-2	NA	CASSFSGANYGYTF	TGTGCCAGCAGCTTTTCGGGAGCTAACTATGGCTACACCTTC
TRBD1	TRBV2	TRBJ1-2	NA	CASSWTGDGYTF	TGTGCCAGCAGCTGGACAGGGGACGGCTACACCTTC
TRBD1	TRBV27	TRBJ2-1	NA	CASRGTGNEQFF	TGTGCCAGCAGGGGGACAGGGAATGAGCAGTTCTTC
NA	TRBV5-1	TRBJ2-4	once	CASSGNRVLTGKNIQYF	TGCGCCAGCAGCGGAAACAGGGTCCTCACGGGCAAAAACATTCAGTACTTC
NA	TRBV7-9	TRBJ1-6	few	CASSPNGTHNSPLHF	TGTGCCAGCAGCCCTAACGGGACTCATAATTCACCCCTCCACTTT
NA	TRBV3-1/TRBV3-2	TRBJ2-1	few	CASSQGGTGANEQFF	TGTGCCAGCAGCCAAGGGGGAACGGGGGCCAATGAGCAGTTCTTC
NA	TRBV28	TRBJ2-7	few	CASSNYEQYF	TGTGCCAGCAGTAACTACGAGCAGTACTTC
TRBD1	TRBV6-2/TRBV6-3	TRBJ2-7	few	CASSYRRRDRGTYEQYF	TGTGCCAGCAGTTACAGGCGCAGGGACAGGGGGACCTACGAGCAGTACTTC
TRBD1	TRBV11-3	TRBJ2-7	NA	CASSLNPGQGYEQYF	TGTGCCAGCAGCTTAAATCCGGGACAGGGCTACGAGCAGTACTTC
NA	TRBV3-1/TRBV3-2	TRBJ1-2	few	CASSLGRWNGYTF	TGTGCCAGCAGCCTGGGACGGTGGAACGGCTACACCTTC
TRBD1	TRBV5-4	TRBJ1-1	NA	CASSNLDREDTEAFF	TGTGCCAGCAGCAATCTTGACAGGGAGGACACTGAAGCTTTCTTT